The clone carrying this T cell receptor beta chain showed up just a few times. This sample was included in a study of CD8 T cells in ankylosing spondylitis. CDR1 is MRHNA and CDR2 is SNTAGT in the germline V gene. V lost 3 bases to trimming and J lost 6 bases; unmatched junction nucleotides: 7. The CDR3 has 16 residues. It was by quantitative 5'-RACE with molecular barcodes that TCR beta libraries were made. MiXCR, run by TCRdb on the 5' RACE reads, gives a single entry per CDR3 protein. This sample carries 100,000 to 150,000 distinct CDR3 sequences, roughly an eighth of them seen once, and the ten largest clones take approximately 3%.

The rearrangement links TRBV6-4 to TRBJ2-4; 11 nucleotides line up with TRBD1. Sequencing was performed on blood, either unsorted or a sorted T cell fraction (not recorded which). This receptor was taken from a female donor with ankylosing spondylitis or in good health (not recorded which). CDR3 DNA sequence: TGTGCCAGCAGTGATCGCGTCGGACAGGGGGCAAACATTCAGTACTTC. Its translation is CASSDRVGQGANIQYF.